This is a list of T cell receptor beta chains from one sample in a study of molecular identifiers for immune sequencing clone quantification. TCRdb re-called the PCR reads through MiXCR, storing one row per CDR3 protein. Of hundreds of thousands of distinct CDR3 sequences detected, 25% appear once; the ten largest clones hold 0.6% to 0.9%. Sequenced input: naive CD8+ T cells from blood, with Jurkat cell RNA spiked in. The receptors were sampled from a human donor in good health. Some libraries in this study had Jurkat cell RNA spiked in. The CDR3 runs from the conserved cysteine through the conserved F or W.

j_gene,v_gene,CDR3aa
TRBJ1-1,TRBV13,CASSLTRTVEAFF
TRBJ1-1,TRBV20-1,CSARDGGLGEAFF
TRBJ1-6,TRBV20-1,CSARDKSGTYNSPLHF
TRBJ1-1,TRBV19,CASSPGLPNTEAFF
TRBJ2-2,TRBV19,CASSIVAGELFF
TRBJ2-4,TRBV4-1,CASSQDRVIQYF
TRBJ1-1,TRBV4-1,CASSQMTGVATEAFF
TRBJ2-7,TRBV15,CATSNQETRTGDLEEEQYF
TRBJ1-1,TRBV9,CASSVGARGTEAFF
TRBJ2-7,TRBV5-5,CASRGPGTGIAGLNEQYF
TRBJ2-7,TRBV20-1,CSARPDFSGLWTHQYEQYF
TRBJ2-1,TRBV6-2/TRBV6-3,CASREDNEQFF
TRBJ1-5,TRBV6-1,CASSEYLDRTNQPQHF
TRBJ2-5,TRBV29-1,CSVEQAGQGETQYF
TRBJ2-2,TRBV29-1,CSVEGRQGPTGELFF
TRBJ2-2,TRBV7-9,CASTGEGTPTRTGELFF
TRBJ2-6,TRBV5-1,CASSLPLPSGANVLTF
TRBJ2-7,TRBV20-1,CSARDIYGQYF
TRBJ1-3,TRBV28,CASSFRGGLYTIYF
TRBJ1-2,TRBV6-5,CASSEMGQGYTF
TRBJ1-1,TRBV10-2,CASSERVVGGYTEAFF
TRBJ2-1,TRBV29-1,CSVVAGDHNEQFF
TRBJ2-2,TRBV7-9,CASSLAEGQGRGELFF
TRBJ2-1,TRBV2,CASCEAGGTSPINEQFF
TRBJ2-1,TRBV6-6,CASIPNRNNEQFF
TRBJ2-7,TRBV27,CASGTSTGTGYPEQYF
TRBJ2-2,TRBV20-1,CSAQNTGELFF
TRBJ1-1,TRBV12-3/TRBV12-4,CASSFRLAVTEAFF
TRBJ2-1,TRBV19,CASETGQGEDNEQFF
TRBJ2-1,TRBV19,CASQAGLNEQFF
TRBJ2-1,TRBV28,CASSLYPFSYNEQIF
TRBJ1-1,TRBV19,CASSTGNTEAFF
TRBJ1-1,TRBV7-7,CASSPVAAGMNTEAFF
TRBJ1-1,TRBV19,CASIPKVPHTEAFF
TRBJ1-2,TRBV2,CASTLDRGTLTNYGYTF
TRBJ2-5,TRBV11-2,CASSRPGREEPQYF
TRBJ1-2,TRBV12-3/TRBV12-4,CASSFNYNYGYTF
TRBJ2-1,TRBV19,CASSIDTSRGSSYNEQFF
TRBJ2-3,TRBV6-5,CASSVRQAYTDTQYF
TRBJ2-2,TRBV6-2/TRBV6-3,CASSYTLLGADTGELFF
TRBJ1-6,TRBV4-1,CASSQDRAGLGHSPLHF
TRBJ1-5,TRBV30,CAWSLGGLANQPQHF
TRBJ2-7,TRBV7-8,CASSAGGREYEQYF
TRBJ2-3,TRBV7-2,CASSPRTRLAGTDTQYF
TRBJ2-2,TRBV6-2/TRBV6-3,CASSFGQPGELFF
TRBJ2-3,TRBV2,CASSAFGGGQPDTQYF